A selection of T cell receptor beta chains follows, all from one sample in a study of early T cells in non-severe SARS-CoV-2 infection. TCRdb called the 5' RACE reads again in MiXCR, with one record for every CDR3 protein. The sample has approximately 100,000 distinct CDR3 sequences, around 15% seen once; the top ten hold 6.1%. Sequenced: whole blood. These receptors originate from an adult who was a healthcare worker with PCR-confirmed SARS-CoV-2 infection or an uninfected control (not recorded which). Each CDR3 is given with its conserved first and last residue. The order of the fields is J gene, V gene, D gene, clone size, CDR3 protein, CDR3 DNA. The D gene is left open where the match is weak. Clone size is given for some rows only: seen once, a few or many times, or a class if the clone is expanded.

j_call: TRBJ2-7; v_call: TRBV18; d_call: TRBD1; clone_size: many; cdr3_aa: CASSPPIDTVDYRGLYEQYF; cdr3_nt: TGTGCCAGCTCACCACCGATTGACACGGTTGACTACAGGGGGCTGTACGAGCAGTACTTC
j_call: TRBJ2-1; v_call: TRBV7-7; d_call: .; clone_size: few; cdr3_aa: CASSRGAGNNEQFF; cdr3_nt: TGTGCTAGCAGCCGGGGGGCAGGGAACAATGAGCAGTTCTTC
j_call: TRBJ2-2; v_call: TRBV7-9; d_call: .; clone_size: .; cdr3_aa: CASSLNPGYSTGELFF; cdr3_nt: TGTGCCAGCAGCCTCAACCCAGGGTATTCCACCGGGGAGCTGTTTTTT
j_call: TRBJ2-2; v_call: TRBV7-3; d_call: .; clone_size: few; cdr3_aa: CASSATTNTGELFF; cdr3_nt: TGTGCCAGCAGCGCGACTACTAACACCGGGGAGCTGTTTTTT
j_call: TRBJ2-5; v_call: TRBV20-1; d_call: .; clone_size: many; cdr3_aa: CSAREASLQETQYF; cdr3_nt: TGCAGTGCTAGAGAGGCTAGCCTTCAAGAGACCCAGTACTTC
j_call: TRBJ2-3; v_call: TRBV27; d_call: TRBD2; clone_size: few; cdr3_aa: CASSFSSGGPFSKYF; cdr3_nt: TGTGCCAGCAGTTTCTCTAGCGGGGGGCCTTTTTCCAAGTATTTT
j_call: TRBJ1-4; v_call: TRBV7-9; d_call: .; clone_size: few; cdr3_aa: CASSPGADEKLFF; cdr3_nt: TGTGCCAGCAGCCCAGGGGCGGATGAAAAACTGTTTTTT
j_call: TRBJ1-2; v_call: TRBV4-3; d_call: .; clone_size: few; cdr3_aa: CASSQEVGRGYYGYTF; cdr3_nt: TGCGCCAGCAGCCAAGAAGTTGGTAGGGGATACTATGGCTACACCTTC
j_call: TRBJ2-3; v_call: TRBV7-2; d_call: TRBD2; clone_size: .; cdr3_aa: CASSLARGRTDTQYF; cdr3_nt: TGTGCCAGCAGCTTAGCGCGGGGGAGAACAGATACGCAGTATTTT
j_call: TRBJ2-7; v_call: TRBV4-2; d_call: .; clone_size: few; cdr3_aa: CASSQGEGRYEQYF; cdr3_nt: TGTGCCAGCAGCCAAGGCGAGGGAAGGTACGAGCAGTACTTC
j_call: TRBJ2-2; v_call: TRBV19; d_call: TRBD1; clone_size: few; cdr3_aa: CARTGGVTGELFF; cdr3_nt: TGTGCCAGGACAGGGGGCGTCACCGGGGAGCTGTTTTTT
j_call: TRBJ2-1; v_call: TRBV10-2; d_call: TRBD2; clone_size: many; cdr3_aa: CASRGTSVYNEQFF; cdr3_nt: TGCGCCAGCAGGGGTACTAGCGTCTACAATGAGCAGTTCTTC
j_call: TRBJ1-2; v_call: TRBV6-2/TRBV6-3; d_call: .; clone_size: many; cdr3_aa: CASRPSGRTYGYTF; cdr3_nt: TGTGCCAGCAGACCTTCCGGACGGACTTATGGCTACACCTTC
j_call: TRBJ1-5; v_call: TRBV24-1; d_call: TRBD1; clone_size: many; cdr3_aa: CATSDRDRPQHF; cdr3_nt: TGTGCCACCAGTGACAGGGACAGGCCCCAGCATTTT
j_call: TRBJ2-1; v_call: TRBV29-1; d_call: .; clone_size: .; cdr3_aa: CSLGGGNEQFF; cdr3_nt: TGCAGCTTAGGAGGGGGGAATGAGCAGTTCTTC
j_call: TRBJ2-3; v_call: TRBV5-1; d_call: .; clone_size: .; cdr3_aa: CASSRDTDTQYF; cdr3_nt: TGCGCCAGCAGCCGGGACACAGATACGCAGTATTTT
j_call: TRBJ2-2; v_call: TRBV7-9; d_call: .; clone_size: .; cdr3_aa: CASSLTWVAANTGELFF; cdr3_nt: TGTGCCAGCAGCTTGACCTGGGTAGCGGCGAACACCGGGGAGCTGTTTTTT
j_call: TRBJ2-2; v_call: TRBV14; d_call: .; clone_size: .; cdr3_aa: CASSQGTLSTGELFF; cdr3_nt: TGTGCCAGCAGCCAAGGGACCTTGTCCACCGGGGAGCTGTTTTTT
j_call: TRBJ2-7; v_call: TRBV6-2/TRBV6-3; d_call: .; clone_size: .; cdr3_aa: CASSYYYEQYF; cdr3_nt: TGTGCCAGCAGTTATTACTACGAGCAGTACTTC
j_call: TRBJ1-4; v_call: TRBV20-1; d_call: .; clone_size: many; cdr3_aa: CSATGSANEKLFF; cdr3_nt: TGCAGTGCTACAGGGTCAGCTAATGAAAAACTGTTTTTT
j_call: TRBJ2-2; v_call: TRBV6-6; d_call: .; clone_size: many; cdr3_aa: CASSYPNLQGFPSGELFF; cdr3_nt: TGTGCCAGCAGTTACCCTAACCTCCAGGGTTTCCCCTCCGGGGAGCTGTTTTTT
j_call: TRBJ2-5; v_call: TRBV4-2; d_call: .; clone_size: few; cdr3_aa: CASKTGQETQYF; cdr3_nt: TGTGCCAGCAAAACAGGTCAAGAGACCCAGTACTTC
j_call: TRBJ2-7; v_call: TRBV20-1; d_call: TRBD2; clone_size: few; cdr3_aa: CSADSKTSGGIGVSYEQYF; cdr3_nt: TGCAGTGCCGATTCCAAGACTAGCGGGGGGATCGGGGTATCCTACGAGCAGTACTTC
j_call: TRBJ2-6; v_call: TRBV20-1; d_call: TRBD2; clone_size: few; cdr3_aa: CSARALGRAGANVLTF; cdr3_nt: TGCAGTGCTAGAGCCCTAGGGAGGGCTGGGGCCAACGTCCTGACTTTC
j_call: TRBJ1-4; v_call: TRBV4-1; d_call: TRBD1; clone_size: many; cdr3_aa: CASSTTGGAANEKLFF; cdr3_nt: TGCGCCAGCAGCACAACAGGGGGCGCGGCTAATGAAAAACTGTTTTTT
j_call: TRBJ1-1; v_call: TRBV28; d_call: .; clone_size: .; cdr3_aa: CASSLGWKGLTEAFF; cdr3_nt: TGTGCCAGCAGTTTGGGGTGGAAGGGACTTACTGAAGCTTTCTTT
j_call: TRBJ2-3; v_call: TRBV28; d_call: .; clone_size: few; cdr3_aa: CASLSLDTQYF; cdr3_nt: TGTGCCAGTCTCTCTCTGGATACGCAGTATTTT
j_call: TRBJ1-4; v_call: TRBV13; d_call: .; clone_size: .; cdr3_aa: CASSLTDDNEKLFF; cdr3_nt: TGTGCCAGCAGCCTAACGGACGATAATGAAAAACTGTTTTTT
j_call: TRBJ1-1; v_call: TRBV28; d_call: .; clone_size: .; cdr3_aa: CASINRASEAFF; cdr3_nt: TGTGCCAGCATCAATCGGGCCTCTGAAGCTTTCTTT
j_call: TRBJ1-2; v_call: TRBV5-4; d_call: TRBD1; clone_size: many; cdr3_aa: CASSSGQGEYYYGYTF; cdr3_nt: TGTGCCAGCAGCAGCGGACAGGGAGAATACTACTATGGCTACACCTTC
j_call: TRBJ1-2; v_call: TRBV4-1; d_call: TRBD1; clone_size: .; cdr3_aa: CASSQDQQGIGDGYTF; cdr3_nt: TGCGCCAGCAGCCAAGATCAACAGGGGATCGGCGATGGCTACACCTTC
j_call: TRBJ2-7; v_call: TRBV3-1; d_call: TRBD1; clone_size: few; cdr3_aa: CASSRRGQGPDEQYF; cdr3_nt: TGTGCCAGCAGCCGAAGGGGACAGGGGCCCGACGAGCAGTACTTC
j_call: TRBJ2-7; v_call: TRBV11-2; d_call: .; clone_size: few; cdr3_aa: CASSPGTFGEQYF; cdr3_nt: TGTGCCAGCAGCCCCGGGACGTTTGGCGAGCAGTACTTC
j_call: TRBJ1-5; v_call: TRBV28; d_call: .; clone_size: few; cdr3_aa: CASSLGGIRNQPQHF; cdr3_nt: TGTGCCAGCAGTTTGGGGGGGATCCGCAATCAGCCCCAGCATTTT
j_call: TRBJ2-3; v_call: TRBV9; d_call: TRBD1; clone_size: few; cdr3_aa: CASSVGTGGRDTQYF; cdr3_nt: TGTGCCAGCAGCGTAGGGACAGGGGGCAGGGATACGCAGTATTTT
j_call: TRBJ1-5; v_call: TRBV30; d_call: .; clone_size: once; cdr3_aa: CAWSMGSNQPQHF; cdr3_nt: TGTGCCTGGAGTATGGGGAGCAATCAGCCCCAGCATTTT
j_call: TRBJ2-7; v_call: TRBV13; d_call: .; clone_size: few; cdr3_aa: CASSLAGLPYEQYF; cdr3_nt: TGTGCCAGCAGCTTGGCCGGGTTACCCTACGAGCAGTACTTC
j_call: TRBJ1-4; v_call: TRBV28; d_call: .; clone_size: many; cdr3_aa: CASSPDMNEKLFF; cdr3_nt: TGTGCCAGCAGTCCAGACATGAATGAAAAACTGTTTTTT
j_call: TRBJ2-7; v_call: TRBV27; d_call: TRBD1; clone_size: .; cdr3_aa: CASSFLTDRGEQYF; cdr3_nt: TGTGCCAGCAGTTTTCTCACGGACAGGGGCGAGCAGTACTTC
j_call: TRBJ1-1; v_call: TRBV29-1; d_call: .; clone_size: few; cdr3_aa: CSALGWNTEAFF; cdr3_nt: TGCAGCGCTTTGGGATGGAACACTGAAGCTTTCTTT
j_call: TRBJ2-1; v_call: TRBV12-3/TRBV12-4; d_call: .; clone_size: .; cdr3_aa: CASSLGQNNEQFF; cdr3_nt: TGTGCCAGCAGTTTAGGACAGAACAATGAGCAGTTCTTC
j_call: TRBJ2-1; v_call: TRBV20-1; d_call: TRBD2; clone_size: many; cdr3_aa: CSARRLAGNNEQFF; cdr3_nt: TGCAGTGCTCGTCGCCTAGCGGGGAACAATGAGCAGTTCTTC
j_call: TRBJ2-5; v_call: TRBV7-9; d_call: TRBD1; clone_size: many; cdr3_aa: CASSLAVEGALETQYF; cdr3_nt: TGTGCCAGCAGCTTAGCAGTCGAGGGGGCCTTGGAGACCCAGTACTTC
j_call: TRBJ2-1; v_call: TRBV14; d_call: TRBD2; clone_size: .; cdr3_aa: CASTLAGSYNEQFF; cdr3_nt: TGTGCCAGCACTCTAGCGGGTTCCTACAATGAGCAGTTCTTC
j_call: TRBJ2-1; v_call: TRBV20-1; d_call: .; clone_size: many; cdr3_aa: CSARITAGTSNGEQFF; cdr3_nt: TGCAGTGCTCGCATTACCGCCGGGACTTCAAACGGGGAGCAGTTCTTC
j_call: TRBJ1-1; v_call: TRBV29-1; d_call: TRBD1; clone_size: .; cdr3_aa: CSFDRGTEAFF; cdr3_nt: TGCAGCTTTGACAGGGGGACTGAAGCTTTCTTT
j_call: TRBJ2-5; v_call: TRBV6-2/TRBV6-3; d_call: .; clone_size: many; cdr3_aa: CASSYPPGRQETQYF; cdr3_nt: TGTGCCAGCAGTTACCCGCCTGGGAGGCAAGAGACCCAGTACTTC
j_call: TRBJ1-6; v_call: TRBV2; d_call: .; clone_size: many; cdr3_aa: CASSERGRGNSPLHF; cdr3_nt: TGTGCCAGCAGTGAAAGAGGCAGAGGTAATTCACCCCTCCACTTT
j_call: TRBJ1-1; v_call: TRBV29-1; d_call: .; clone_size: .; cdr3_aa: CSVGLLNTEAFF; cdr3_nt: TGCAGCGTTGGACTGCTGAACACTGAAGCTTTCTTT
j_call: TRBJ2-7; v_call: TRBV7-8; d_call: .; clone_size: .; cdr3_aa: CASSSNFNSYEQYF; cdr3_nt: TGTGCCAGCAGTTCCAATTTTAACAGCTACGAGCAGTACTTC
j_call: TRBJ2-7; v_call: TRBV18; d_call: .; clone_size: .; cdr3_aa: CASSRETVYEQYF; cdr3_nt: TGTGCCAGCTCACGGGAAACGGTCTACGAGCAGTACTTC